The present TCR beta chain was sequenced within a study of CXCR3-negative and CXCR3-positive naive CD8 T cells. Study details: Each library gave roughly 1.5 +/- 0.3 million of approximately 130 million TRB reads.

Findings of the study overall: PBMCs showed partially decreased CXCR3 expression after cryopreservation, and most assays used fresh PBMCs. CXCR3-positive naive cells carried more hydrophobic TRB CDR3s than CXCR3-negative naive cells did.

CD45RO-CCR7+CD27+CD95- was the phenotype of naive CD8+ T cells. UMI labels and 5' RACE were used to prepare the TRB cDNA libraries. No DNA is given; TCRdb re-called the 5' RACE reads and lists each CDR3 protein once. Found here are 6,900 or so distinct CDR3 sequences; the top ten clones hold around 1.5%. A note on this clonotype: Antigen unknown.

What was sequenced was naive CXCR3+ CD8+ T cells from blood. Stated subset: CD45RO-CCR7+CD27+CD95- naive CD8+ T cells expressing CXCR3 (TNR3+). The TCR originated in a human donor in good health. Some clones in this sample may be carry-over from other donors' samples.

The CDR3 is CATRGTAAIQETQYF. V usage is TRBV28 and J usage is TRBJ2-5; TCRdb indicates TRBD1, and absent DNA this call remains unverified. The germline V gene encodes CDR1 MDHEN and CDR2 SYDVKM. This CDR3 has 15 residues.